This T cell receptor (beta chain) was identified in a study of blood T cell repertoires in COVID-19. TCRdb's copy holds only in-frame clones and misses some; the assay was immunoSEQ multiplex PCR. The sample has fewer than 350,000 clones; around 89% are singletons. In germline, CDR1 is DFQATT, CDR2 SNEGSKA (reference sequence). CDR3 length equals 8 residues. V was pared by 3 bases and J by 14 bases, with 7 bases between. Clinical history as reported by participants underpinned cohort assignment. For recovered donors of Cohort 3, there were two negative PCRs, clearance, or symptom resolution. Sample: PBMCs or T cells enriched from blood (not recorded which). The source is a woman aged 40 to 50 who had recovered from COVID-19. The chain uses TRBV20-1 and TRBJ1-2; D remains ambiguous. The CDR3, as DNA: TGCAGTGCTAGTTCCTTTACCTTC. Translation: CSASSFTF.